Described below is a single T cell receptor (beta chain) sequence and its context. CDR3 length: 14 residues. Trimming cost V 2 bases and J 7 bases; bases outside gene matches: 5. The germline CDR1 and CDR2 sequences are LGHDT and YNNKEL (reference sequence). The data stem from a study of blood T cell repertoires in COVID-19. Across the study: Sites in the United States, Italy and Spain provided acute and convalescent COVID-19 samples.

The protocol was immunoSEQ multiplex PCR, while the TCRdb copy is restricted to in-frame clones and leaves out a portion. The table lists roughly 200,000 clones, roughly 80% of them singletons. The receptor comes from a woman between 40 and 55 years old with COVID-19, enrolled during active disease. The sample comprised peripheral blood. V usage is TRBV3-1 (or the pseudogene TRBV3-2) and J usage is TRBJ2-7; 10 positions match TRBD2. The CDR3 is CASSQLAGAGEQYF. CDR3 sequence (DNA): TGTGCCAGCAGCCAACTAGCGGGAGCTGGGGAGCAGTACTTC.